This paragraph reports one T cell receptor beta chain. Its antigen is not yet known. Per-base quality was not reported, and no clone a single base away is much larger than it. CDR1 and CDR2 are read off the germline V gene as SNHLY and FYNNEI. Its CDR3 holds 12 amino acids, cysteine through phenylalanine. Of the read, only the CDR3 DNA is kept; its 36 bases are in frame from base 1. Trimming removed 11 bases from V and 5 bases from J; the gene matches leave 6 bases unexplained. The donors were included in the validation cohort of approximately 120 subjects, a group kept apart from the roughly 610-subject first cohort. This sample stems from a study of cytomegalovirus exposure and HLA in healthy donors (dated by TCRdb to 2015 to 2018). At the level of the whole study: According to a later analysis, one platform produced both the roughly 120 validation repertoires and the approximately 660 repertoires of the first cohort. The aim of the study was to test whether cataloging public T cell receptors could identify signatures of past pathogen exposure. Along with the roughly 670-subject first cohort, a separate validation cohort of over a hundred different subjects was used. To predict cytomegalovirus infection status, the study brought together high-throughput TCR immunosequencing, statistical association of individual TCRs with disease status, and machine learning. Overall study results and their limits: The validation cohort had no HLA typing available for a later analysis, so co-occurrence within that cohort was assessed over all 120 repertoires. Of the cluster scores, 90% to 95% were above 0 in a later analysis, which found that TCRs clustered in the first cohort also tended to co-occur in the 120 or so validation repertoires. In both the original and validation cohorts, the classifier was reported to diagnose cytomegalovirus status with high specificity and sensitivity. The authors suggested that the approach could potentially be extended to other disease states and immunological phenotypes. While some public TCRs were present in many individuals, most TCR sequences turned up only very rarely across donors. A few of the identified cytomegalovirus-associated TCR beta chains were confirmed in vitro to be specific for cytomegalovirus antigens. The study gave a list of some 150 TCR beta chains associated with cytomegalovirus.

Libraries were prepared through the immunoSEQ multiplex PCR assay. The authors processed their data as follows. A statistical classification framework was built to diagnose cytomegalovirus status from the catalog of TCR beta chain sequences. TCRdb took this table from immuneACCESS and kept in-frame rearrangements with V and J called. Such tables lack part of the clones; where checked against another copy, unresolved V genes explain under half of the gap, and the rest is unexplained. The V and J calls and clone size come from that table; D and trimming were worked out from the DNA. This sample holds about 64,000 clones; around 89% were observed only once. The leading ten clones occupy roughly 1.8% of the sample.

Source material: PBMCs. The receptor was derived from a woman younger than 35 in good health and CMV-seronegative. The V gene is TRBV2 and the J gene is TRBJ2-1, and 7 junction bases match TRBD1. The CDR3 sequence is CAVRDSNNEQFF. The DNA is TGTGCCGTCCGGGACAGTAACAATGAGCAGTTCTTC.